Each of the 28 T cell receptor beta chains below was sequenced from the same sample in a study of T cells in Graves' hyperthyroidism and ophthalmopathy. RNA transcripts provided the source from which TCR beta CDR3 regions were amplified. The HTBI set primed first-round TCR CDR3 RT-PCR. TCRdb fed the multiplex PCR reads into MiXCR, producing one record per CDR3 protein. Of some 250,000 distinct CDR3 sequences in the sample, 13% to 15% are singletons; the top ten hold around 31%. Sequencing was carried out using blood. Receptor source: a woman aged 45-59 years with Graves' hyperthyroidism that later progressed to Graves' ophthalmopathy.

This clonotype was observed at least ten times. The J gene is TRBJ1-1, the V gene TRBV6-1; no clear D gene. Trimming removed 6 bases from V and 0 bases from J, with 5 bases in between. Germline assignment: CDR1 MNHNS and CDR2 SASEGT. This CDR3 region has 12 residues. CDR3 sequence (DNA): TGTGCCAGCAGGACCATGAACACTGAAGCTTTCTTT. This translates into CASRTMNTEAFF.

This clonotype occurred many times. CDR3: CASRGLAGAGELFF. CDR3 DNA sequence: TGTGCCAGCAGGGGACTAGCGGGAGCCGGGGAGCTGTTTTTT. V is TRBV3-1 and J is TRBJ2-2; TRBD2 agrees at 14 bases. Germline V CDR1 and CDR2: LGHDT, YNNKEL (reference sequence). The junction had 0 bases not matched to a gene; V was cut back by 6 bases and J by 6 bases. The CDR3 consists of 14 residues.

A few counts support this clonotype. A much more abundant neighbour one base away suggests this may be a read error. This sequence joins TRBV6-1 and TRBJ1-1; D is possibly TRBD1 (6 bases). The CDR3 consists of 13 residues. The germline gives CDR1 MNHNS, CDR2 SASEGT. CDR3 coding DNA: TGTACCAGCACCAAAACAGGGAGGGCTGAAGCTTTCTTT. It is translated as CTSTKTGRAEAFF.

This clonotype was seen repeatedly, ten times or more. The J gene is TRBJ2-7, the V gene TRBV28, with D uncertain. Trimming stripped 2 bases from V and 3 bases from J, with 14 bases between. Germline assignment: CDR1 MDHEN and CDR2 SYDVKM. This CDR3 has 15 amino acids. DNA for the CDR3: TGTGCCAGCAGTTTAGCTGGACGTCCCGGCTACGAGCAGTACTTC. Translating it yields CASSLAGRPGYEQYF. Together with reference TRBV28 and TRBJ2-7, the CDR3 gives the full variable domain: DVKVTQSSRYLVKRTGEKVFLECVQDMDHENMFWYRQDPGLGLRLIYFSYDVKMKEKGDIPEGYSVSREKKERFSLILESASTNQTSMYLCASSLAGRPGYEQYFGPGTRLTVT.

The J gene is TRBJ1-4, the V gene TRBV6-1, with D possibly being TRBD1 (5 bases). The CDR3 has 15 residues. Per the germline V gene, CDR1 is MNHNS and CDR2 is SASEGT. Trimming stripped 4 bases from V and 8 bases from J, with 17 bases between. The DNA of the CDR3 is TGTGCCAGCAGTGTGCAGGGCATTGTATTGGAAAAACTGTTTTTT. This sequence encodes CASSVQGIVLEKLFF.

The table lists this clonotype with many counts. This chain links TRBV3-1 with TRBJ2-3, with D possibly matching TRBD1 (6 bases). Germline loops: CDR1 LGHDT, CDR2 YNNKEL (reference sequence). There are 14 residues in the CDR3. Trimming pared 4 bases from V and 3 bases from J, leaving 11 bases between. The CDR3 is CASSLRQVTDTQYF. The CDR3 nucleotides read TGTGCCAGCAGCCTCCGACAGGTTACAGATACGCAGTATTTT.

The sample holds many counts of this clonotype. The chain carries TRBV7-9 and TRBJ2-1, with D unresolved. V lost 6 bases and J lost 6, with 15 bases in between. This CDR3 is built from 14 residues. Germline lookup yields CDR1 SEHNR and CDR2 FQNEAQ (reference sequence). CDR3 sequence: CASSSQAGANEQFF. The DNA for the CDR3 is TGTGCCAGCAGTTCCCAGGCAGGAGCCAATGAGCAGTTCTTC. Full variable domain (rest looked up from reference TRBV7-9 and TRBJ2-1): DTGVSQNPRHKITKRGQNVTFRCDPISEHNRLYWYRQTLGQGPEFLTYFQNEAQLEKSRLLSDRFSAERPKGSFSTLEIQRTEQGDSAMYLCASSSQAGANEQFFGPGTRLTVL.

In its sample, this clonotype was seen many times. Written as DNA, the CDR3 is TGTGCCATCAGTGAGTCGGGGACAGGGCCCGAGCAGTACTTC. As protein: CAISESGTGPEQYF. The rearrangement uses TRBV10-3 and TRBJ2-7, with TRBD1 matching 9 bases. This CDR3 has 14 residues. CDR1 is ENHRY, CDR2 SYGVKD, per germline. After removal of 0 bases from V and 6 bases from J, the junction contained 3 bases not matched to a gene.

With regard to this clonotype: A read error may be the cause here, since a much bigger clone is one base away. This chain joins TRBV20-1 and TRBJ2-7; 13 nucleotides line up with TRBD2. The germline V gene encodes CDR1 DFQATT and CDR2 SNEGSKA (reference sequence). The CDR3 spans 15 residues. The CDR3 is CSAPGLAGVSYEEYF. CDR3 nucleotides: TGCAGTGCTCCCGGACTAGCGGGAGTCTCCTACGAGGAGTACTTC.

This sequence joins TRBV6-1 and TRBJ1-4; 11 nucleotides line up with TRBD1. CDR1 and CDR2 from the germline V gene are MNHNS and SASEGT. After removal of 6 bases from V and 8 bases from J, the junction contained 11 bases not matched to a gene. The CDR3 has 16 amino acids. The CDR3 spells CASSEIPGQGEEKLFF. The CDR3, as DNA: TGTGCCAGCAGCGAGATACCGGGACAGGGGGAAGAAAAACTGTTTTTT.

In this sample, this clonotype turned up many times. The gene calls are TRBV11-2 and TRBJ2-3; TRBD2 agrees at 8 bases. The CDR3 length is 16 residues. Germline assignment: CDR1 SGHAT and CDR2 FQNNGV. V dropped 4 bases and J dropped 3; count of bases not matched to a gene: 9. The DNA of the CDR3 is TGTGCCAGCAGCTCCGGGTGGCGGGAGGCAACAGATACGCAGTATTTT. Translation: CASSSGWREATDTQYF.

The chain combines TRBV19 with TRBJ2-3, with D possibly matching TRBD2 (6 bases). The CDR3 totals 15 residues. Trimming took 8 bases from V and 0 from J, leaving 15 bases between them. Germline V lookup: CDR1 LNHDA, CDR2 SQIVND (reference sequence). CDR3 sequence reads: CASRGRAVSTDTQYF. Here the CDR3 DNA reads TGTGCCAGTCGGGGGAGAGCGGTTAGCACAGATACGCAGTATTTT.

This clonotype has at least ten counts. This chain uses TRBV28 with TRBJ2-4, with 7 bases aligning to TRBD1. J gave up 0 bases and V 6 bases, and 8 bases lay outside the gene matches. The CDR3 runs to 16 residues. Germline V lookup: CDR1 MDHEN, CDR2 SYDVKM. This CDR3 is CASRTTGASAKNIQYF. Written as DNA, the CDR3 is TGTGCCAGCAGGACCACAGGGGCTTCAGCCAAAAACATTCAGTACTTC.

This clonotype was counted at least ten times. CDR3 amino acids: CASSQDRALRGYTF. The DNA for the CDR3 is TGTGCCAGCAGCCAAGATAGGGCCTTGAGGGGCTACACCTTC. The chain links TRBV4-2 to TRBJ1-2; unclear D gene. V shed 0 bases and J shed 8 bases, with 13 bases lying between them. The CDR3 has 14 residues. Per the germline V gene, CDR1 is LGHNA and CDR2 is YNFKEQ.

At least ten counts were recorded for this clonotype. The chain has TRBV6-5 and TRBJ1-2, with a weak D call TRBD1 (5 bases). Germline CDR1 MNHEY, CDR2 SVGAGI. The CDR3 sequence is 15 residues long. V shed 0 bases and J shed 4 bases, with 12 bases lying between them. The CDR3 sequence is CASSYSGRVGYGYTF. The CDR3 DNA follows: TGTGCCAGCAGTTACTCGGGCAGGGTGGGCTATGGCTACACCTTC.

This clonotype was seen many times. J is TRBJ1-5 and V is TRBV19; the D gene is possibly TRBD1 (6 bases). CDR1 is LNHDA and CDR2 is SQIVND in the germline V gene (reference sequence). The CDR3 runs to 15 residues. V lost 10 bases to trimming and J lost 0 bases, with 16 bases between them. CDR3 in amino acids: CATCNGGDSNQPQHF. CDR3 DNA: TGTGCCACCTGCAATGGGGGCGATAGCAATCAGCCCCAGCATTTT. Using reference TRBV19 and TRBJ1-5 for the parts outside the CDR3, the full variable domain is DGGITQSPKYLFRKEGQNVTLSCEQNLNHDAMYWYRQDPGQGLRLIYYSQIVNDFQKGDIAEGYSVSREKKESFPLTVTSAQKNPTAFYLCATCNGGDSNQPQHFGDGTRLSIL.

This clonotype was counted ten times or more. This chain connects TRBV7-9 to TRBJ2-7; TRBD2 matches at 9 bases. The V gene end was trimmed by 5 bases and the J gene end by 2 bases; junction bases not matched to a gene: 10. The germline gives CDR1 SEHNR, CDR2 FQNEAQ (reference sequence). The CDR3 has 16 amino acids. The CDR3 reads CASSPGLAARTYEQYF. The CDR3 coding sequence is TGTGCCAGCAGCCCGGGACTAGCCGCTAGAACCTACGAGCAGTACTTC.

This clonotype was observed many times. V and J are TRBV2 and TRBJ2-1; no definite D call. The V gene lost 8 bases and the J gene lost 4 bases, with 9 bases spanning the gap. This CDR3 is 12 amino acids long. CDR1 SNHLY and CDR2 FYNNEI come from the germline V gene. CDR3 sequence reads: CASGRPYNEQFF. CDR3 nucleotide sequence: TGTGCCAGCGGAAGACCTTACAATGAGCAGTTCTTC. The full variable domain, with the rest looked up from reference TRBV2 and TRBJ2-1, is EPEVTQTPSHQVTQMGQEVILRCVPISNHLYFYWYRQILGQKVEFLVSFYNNEISEKSEIFDDQFSVERPDGSNFTLKIRSTKLEDSAMYFCASGRPYNEQFFGPGTRLTVL.

This clonotype was counted a single time. The chain is built from TRBV7-9 and TRBJ1-3; 7 bases map to TRBD1. This CDR3 spans 15 amino acids. The ends lost 2 bases at V and 6 bases at J; junction bases unmatched: 7. Per germline, CDR1 SEHNR and CDR2 FQNEAQ (reference sequence). CDR3 amino acids: CASSLPRDRKNTIYF. Written as DNA, the CDR3 is TGTGCCAGCAGCTTACCACGGGACAGAAAAAACACCATATATTTT. The full variable domain, with the rest looked up from reference TRBV7-9 and TRBJ1-3, is DTGVSQNPRHKITKRGQNVTFRCDPISEHNRLYWYRQTLGQGPEFLTYFQNEAQLEKSRLLSDRFSAERPKGSFSTLEIQRTEQGDSAMYLCASSLPRDRKNTIYFGEGSWLTVV.

This clonotype was counted a few times. The rearrangement links TRBV7-3 to TRBJ2-1, with D uncertain. Trimming cost V 5 bases and J 0 bases, with 8 bases left between them. This CDR3 is built from 14 residues. Looked up from germline, CDR1 is SGHTA and CDR2 is FQGTGA. DNA of the CDR3: TGTGCCAGCAGCCCGGCGCGCTCCTACAATGAGCAGTTCTTC. As protein: CASSPARSYNEQFF.

The table lists this clonotype with many counts. The chain recombines TRBV20-1 with TRBJ2-3; D uncertain. There are 13 residues in the CDR3. The V end lost 0 bases, the J end lost 5 bases, and 9 bases lay between the germline ends. Germline V gene lookup returns CDR1 DFQATT and CDR2 SNEGSKA (reference sequence). CDR3 nucleotides: TGCAGTGCTAGAGAGTCGGTCAGAGATACGCAGTATTTT. Translation: CSARESVRDTQYF.

This clonotype came up many times. CDR3 coding DNA: TGTGCCAGCAGCGCTGACAGGGTGGCCGGGGAGCTGTTTTTT. As protein: CASSADRVAGELFF. This sequence joins TRBV2 and TRBJ2-2; 7 nucleotides align to TRBD1. The CDR3 is 14 amino acids. The germline V gene encodes CDR1 SNHLY and CDR2 FYNNEI. After removal of 6 bases from V and 6 bases from J, the junction contained 7 bases not matched to a gene.

The chain employs TRBV2 and TRBJ1-1, with 7 bases that match TRBD1. Germline values: CDR1 SNHLY, CDR2 FYNNEI. The V gene end was trimmed by 6 bases and the J gene end by 2 bases; junction bases not matched to a gene: 6. The CDR3 extends over 14 amino acids. CDR3 nucleotides: TGTGCCAGCAGAAAGACAGGGATAAACACTGAAGCTTTCTTT. The encoded protein is CASRKTGINTEAFF.

This clonotype came up many times. The chain uses TRBV6-1 and TRBJ2-1, with D tentatively TRBD2 (7 bases). This CDR3 has 15 residues. Deletions cut 5 bases from V and 2 bases from J, with 13 bases between. Germline CDR1 MNHNS, CDR2 SASEGT. CDR3 coding DNA: TGTGCCAGCAGTTATGGGGGGGCTGCCTACAATGAGCAGTTCTTC. As protein: CASSYGGAAYNEQFF.

The chain combines TRBV6-2 or TRBV6-3 with TRBJ1-2, with 7 positions matching TRBD1. The CDR3 has 14 amino acids. Germline CDR1 is MNHEY and CDR2 is SVGEGT. V was clipped by 7 bases and J by 8 bases; unmatched bases: 13. CDR3 sequence: CASNPQGVIGGYTF. As DNA, the CDR3 is TGTGCCAGCAACCCCCAGGGGGTTATTGGGGGCTACACCTTC.

V and J are TRBV18 and TRBJ1-1, with D unresolved. The germline CDR1 and CDR2 sequences are KGHSH and LQKENI. The CDR3 loop spans 14 amino acids. V gave up 1 base and J gave up 1 base, with 7 bases separating them. CDR3 in DNA: TGTGCCAGCTCACCACGCCCGGAGAACACTGAAGCTTTCTTT. It codes for CASSPRPENTEAFF.

This clonotype was seen many times. CDR3 residues: CSARDRNSNQPQHF. The CDR3 DNA is TGCAGTGCTAGAGATCGGAATAGCAATCAGCCCCAGCATTTT. The V gene is TRBV20-1, the J gene TRBJ1-5, with D unresolved. Germline values: CDR1 DFQATT, CDR2 SNEGSKA (reference sequence). V dropped 0 bases and J dropped 0 bases, with 6 bases sitting between them. This CDR3 spans 14 amino acids.

The chain couples TRBV27 to TRBJ2-7; 11 nucleotides align to TRBD2. The germline V gene encodes CDR1 MNHEY and CDR2 SMNVEV (reference sequence). V trimming: 5 bases; J trimming: 7 bases; junction bases outside the gene matches: 4. The CDR3 length is 13 residues. CDR3 DNA sequence: TGTGCCAGCAGTGCCACTAGCGGGGGAGAGCAGTACTTC. Amino acid sequence: CASSATSGGEQYF.